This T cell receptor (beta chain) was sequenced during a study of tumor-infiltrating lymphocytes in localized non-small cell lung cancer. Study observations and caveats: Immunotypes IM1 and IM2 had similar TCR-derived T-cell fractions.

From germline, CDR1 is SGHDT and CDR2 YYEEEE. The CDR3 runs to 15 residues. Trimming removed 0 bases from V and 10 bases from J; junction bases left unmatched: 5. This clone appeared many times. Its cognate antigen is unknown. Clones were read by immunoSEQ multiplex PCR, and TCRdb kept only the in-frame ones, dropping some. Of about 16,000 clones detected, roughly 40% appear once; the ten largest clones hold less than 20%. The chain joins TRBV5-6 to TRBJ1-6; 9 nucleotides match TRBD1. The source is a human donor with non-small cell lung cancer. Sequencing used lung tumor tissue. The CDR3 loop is CASSLVGQGISPLHF. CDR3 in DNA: TGTGCCAGCAGCTTGGTGGGACAGGGAATATCACCCCTCCACTTT.